A single sample is the source of the 17 T cell receptor beta chains below, sequenced in a study of blood T cell repertoires in COVID-19. TCRdb keeps only in-frame clones here, not all; method: immunoSEQ multiplex PCR. The data hold around 100,000 clones, with approximately 86% observed a single time. The sample was peripheral blood. Receptor source: a man aged 35-49 years with acute or convalescent COVID-19.

The genes are TRBV7-6 and TRBJ2-7, with no clear D. V lost 1 base and J lost 2, with 9 bases in between. CDR1 and CDR2 (germline): SGHVS, FNYEAQ. This CDR3 is built from 14 residues. The CDR3 sequence: CASSLGQAAYEQYF. Here the CDR3 DNA reads TGTGCCAGCAGCTTAGGGCAGGCAGCCTACGAGCAGTACTTC.

The chain uses TRBV30 and TRBJ1-6; 7 bases map to TRBD1. V shed 7 bases and J 0 bases; nucleotides not matched to a gene: 6. The CDR3 runs 15 residues. The germline V gene encodes CDR1 GTSNPN and CDR2 SVGIG (reference sequence). In nucleotides, the CDR3 is TGTGCCTTCATGACAGGGAGCTCCTATAATTCACCCCTCCACTTT. Translating gives CAFMTGSSYNSPLHF.

The V and J genes are TRBV6-5 and TRBJ1-3; TRBD1 is a possible D gene (6 bases). Germline V gene sequence: CDR1 MNHEY, CDR2 SVGAGI. This CDR3 region has 15 residues. V was pared by 2 bases and J by 3 bases, with 11 bases between. The CDR3 loop is CASSYDRQSGNTIYF. CDR3 nucleotides: TGTGCCAGCAGTTACGACAGGCAAAGTGGAAACACCATATATTTT.

The chain combines TRBV6-5 with TRBJ1-3, with TRBD1 as a possible D gene (5 bases). Germline assignment: CDR1 MNHEY and CDR2 SVGAGI. This CDR3 region has 15 residues. The V end was cut by 7 bases, the J end by 0 bases, with 13 bases between. The CDR3 loop reads CASKSTGSSGNTIYF. CDR3 nucleotides: TGTGCCAGCAAGTCAACAGGCAGCTCTGGAAACACCATATATTTT.

The rearrangement uses TRBV6-5 and TRBJ2-2; a possible D gene is TRBD2 (7 bases). From germline, CDR1 is MNHEY and CDR2 SVGAGI. The V end was cut by 6 bases, the J end by 6 bases, with 17 bases between. There are 15 residues in the CDR3. This CDR3 is CASRTNGGGAGELFF. CDR3 DNA sequence: TGTGCCAGCAGGACAAATGGAGGGGGGGCCGGGGAGCTGTTTTTT.

This chain connects TRBV7-8 to TRBJ2-4, with D tentatively TRBD1 (6 bases). Germline CDR1 reads SGHVS; CDR2 reads FQNEAQ. Between the trimmed V and J ends, which lost 4 bases and 6 bases, there was a span of 25 bases. This CDR3 is 18 amino acids long. The CDR3 reads CASSSNPGTPKTGNIQYF. The CDR3 bases are TGTGCCAGCAGCTCGAATCCCGGGACACCGAAAACGGGAAACATTCAGTACTTC.

This clone has only one observation. The chain combines TRBV7-9 with TRBJ2-6; D gene ambiguous. The CDR3 loop spans 16 amino acids. The V end was cut by 5 bases, the J end by 2 bases, with 13 bases between. Germline assignment: CDR1 SEHNR and CDR2 FQNEAQ (reference sequence). CDR3 in DNA: TGTGCCAGCAGCCGAACTCTATTGACTGGGGCCAACGTCCTGACTTTC. It codes for CASSRTLLTGANVLTF. Together with reference TRBV7-9 and TRBJ2-6, the CDR3 gives the full variable domain: DTGVSQNPRHKITKRGQNVTFRCDPISEHNRLYWYRQTLGQGPEFLTYFQNEAQLEKSRLLSDRFSAERPKGSFSTLEIQRTEQGDSAMYLCASSRTLLTGANVLTFGAGSRLTVL.

V gene TRBV19 combines with J gene TRBJ1-2; TRBD1 might be the D (6 bases). Trimming shortened V by 5 bases and J by 4 bases, and 20 bases separated the two germline ends. CDR3 length: 16 residues. Germline CDR1 reads LNHDA; CDR2 reads SQIVND (reference sequence). The CDR3 reads CASSAHVQADSYGYTF. As DNA, the CDR3 is TGTGCCAGTAGTGCCCACGTGCAGGCGGACAGCTATGGCTACACCTTC.

The gene calls are TRBV6-5 and TRBJ1-1, with D maybe TRBD1 (6 bases). Between the trimmed V and J ends, which lost 0 bases and 0 bases, there was a span of 8 bases. CDR1 is MNHEY and CDR2 is SVGAGI in the germline V gene. The CDR3 length is 15 residues. This CDR3 reads CASSYSGGLNTEAFF. For the CDR3, the DNA is TGTGCCAGCAGTTACTCGGGGGGGCTGAACACTGAAGCTTTCTTT.

This sequence joins TRBV30 and TRBJ1-6; weak D call: TRBD1 (6 bases). The V end lost 6 bases, the J end lost 8 bases, and 11 bases lay between the germline ends. The germline V gene has CDR1 GTSNPN and CDR2 SVGIG (reference sequence). CDR3 length: 12 amino acids. The CDR3 is CACRTAYSPLHF. CDR3 in DNA: TGTGCCTGTCGGACAGCGTATTCACCCCTCCACTTT.

As to this clone: The sample contains more than one DNA sequence encoding this CDR3. The chain links TRBV3-1 (or the pseudogene TRBV3-2) to TRBJ1-1; D is uncertain. CDR1 and CDR2 (germline): LGHDT, YNNKEL (reference sequence). V was trimmed by 0 bases and J by 4 bases, leaving 6 bases between them. CDR3 length: 13 residues. The DNA for the CDR3 is TGTGCCAGCAGCCAAGATCGGGGCACTGAAGCTTTCTTT. Protein: CASSQDRGTEAFF.

The genes are TRBV9 and TRBJ2-1, with a weak D call TRBD1 (5 bases). Trimming took 4 bases from V and 2 from J, leaving 10 bases between them. This CDR3 has 14 residues. Looked up from germline, CDR1 is SGDLS and CDR2 is YYNGEE. The CDR3 coding sequence is TGTGCCAGCAGCCCCCAGGGTACCTACAATGAGCAGTTCTTC. Its translation: CASSPQGTYNEQFF.

As to this clone: The junction differs from germline at one of its ends, possibly a read error. V usage is TRBV19 and J usage is TRBJ1-5, with TRBD1 matching over 9 bases. CDR3 length: 13 amino acids. CDR1 and CDR2 (germline): LNHDA, SQIVND (reference sequence). CDR3 residues: CATTQGARQLQHF. The CDR3 DNA follows: TGTGCAACGACACAGGGGGCACGGCAGCTCCAGCATTTT. The variable domain in full, completed from reference TRBV19 and TRBJ1-5, reads DGGITQSPKYLFRKEGQNVTLSCEQNLNHDAMYWYRQDPGQGLRLIYYSQIVNDFQKGDIAEGYSVSREKKESFPLTVTSAQKNPTAFYLCATTQGARQLQHFGDGTRLSIL.

The chain has TRBV19 and TRBJ2-7; tentatively, D is TRBD1 (6 bases). The germline CDR1 and CDR2 sequences are LNHDA and SQIVND (reference sequence). The CDR3 length is 15 residues. Trimming cost V 3 bases and J 2 bases, with 14 bases left between them. In DNA, the CDR3 is TGTGCCAGTAGTATTGGCCCAGACAGGACCTACGAGCAGTACTTC. It specifies CASSIGPDRTYEQYF.

The chain recombines TRBV6-5 with TRBJ2-4; 10 nucleotides align to TRBD2. Per germline, CDR1 MNHEY and CDR2 SVGAGI. The CDR3 extends over 15 amino acids. J gave up 0 bases and V 6 bases, and 2 bases lay outside the gene matches. CDR3 nucleotide sequence: TGTGCCAGCAGGAGACTAGCGGGAGCCAAAAACATTCAGTACTTC. Its translation: CASRRLAGAKNIQYF.

The sample holds a few counts of this clone. The chain combines TRBV5-1 with TRBJ2-2, with 12 bases fitting TRBD2. CDR1 and CDR2 from the germline V gene are SGHRS and YFSETQ. Trimming removed 4 bases from V and 6 bases from J; junction bases left unmatched: 13. This CDR3 comprises 18 residues. CDR3 coding DNA: TGCGCCAGCAGCCCTCAACCCCCTAGCGGGGGGGGGCCCGGGGAGCTGTTTTTT. It translates to CASSPQPPSGGGPGELFF.

In DNA form, the CDR3 reads TGCGCCAGCAGCCAAGAATTTTATATAGGGGGCGAACAGCCCCAGCATTTT. Residues: CASSQEFYIGGEQPQHF. V and J are TRBV4-1 and TRBJ1-5; TRBD1 agrees at 7 bases. CDR1 MGHRA and CDR2 YSYEKL come from the germline V gene. The CDR3 is 17 amino acids. The V gene end was trimmed by 0 bases and the J gene end by 7 bases; junction bases not matched to a gene: 12.